The 27 T cell receptor beta chains listed next were all sequenced from one sample in a study of blood T cell repertoires in COVID-19. Method: immunoSEQ multiplex PCR; TCRdb's copy keeps in-frame clones and lacks some. The sample records 70,000 to 95,000 clones, around 88% being singletons. Sequenced sample: peripheral blood. The receptor set was obtained from a human donor in a cohort sampled during active COVID-19.

This chain links TRBV19 with TRBJ1-4; 7 bases map to TRBD1. CDR1 is LNHDA, CDR2 SQIVND, per germline (reference sequence). V was pared by 7 bases and J by 4 bases, with 3 bases of the junction left unmatched. The CDR3 contains 13 residues. Here the CDR3 DNA reads TGTGCCAGTAAGGGACAGATTAATGAAAAACTGTTTTTT. It translates to CASKGQINEKLFF.

The rearrangement uses TRBV9 and TRBJ2-3; D remains unclear. Trimming removed 0 bases from V and 0 bases from J, with 5 bases in between. The CDR3 has 14 residues. From germline, CDR1 is SGDLS and CDR2 YYNGEE. The CDR3 DNA is TGTGCCAGCAGCGTAGCCACTAGCACAGATACGCAGTATTTT. Its translation is CASSVATSTDTQYF. Drawing the rest from reference TRBV9 and TRBJ2-3, the complete variable domain is DSGVTQTPKHLITATGQRVTLRCSPRSGDLSVYWYQQSLDQGLQFLIQYYNGEERAKGNILERFSAQQFPDLHSELNLSSLELGDSALYFCASSVATSTDTQYFGPGTRLTVL.

This clone came up once. V and J are TRBV11-1 and TRBJ2-2; 9 bases fit TRBD1. The CDR3 extends over 16 amino acids. V shed 5 bases and J 7 bases; nucleotides not matched to a gene: 11. Per the germline V gene, CDR1 is SGHAT and CDR2 is FQDESV (reference sequence). The DNA of the CDR3 is TGTGCCAGCAGCCACGGACAGGGGTATTCGGGCGGGGAGCTGTTTTTT. Protein product: CASSHGQGYSGGELFF.

The chain combines TRBV14 with TRBJ2-5; TRBD2 matches at 8 bases. Trimming cost V 2 bases and J 4 bases; bases outside gene matches: 6. Germline assignment: CDR1 SGHDN and CDR2 FVKESK. This CDR3 is 15 amino acids long. This CDR3 reads CASSQFREGGETQYF. The CDR3 region has the DNA TGTGCCAGCAGCCAATTTCGGGAGGGTGGAGAGACCCAGTACTTC.

V and J are TRBV4-1 and TRBJ1-3; maybe TRBD1 (6 bases). This CDR3 contains 17 residues. V was clipped by 4 bases and J by 4 bases, with 20 bases between them. Germline V gene lookup returns CDR1 MGHRA and CDR2 YSYEKL. The CDR3: CASSLGGAGARGNTIYF. The CDR3 nucleotides read TGCGCCAGCAGCCTAGGAGGGGCGGGGGCAAGAGGAAACACCATATATTTT.

This clone qualifies as large (0.1 to 1%). The V gene is TRBV7-2, the J gene TRBJ2-1, with 8 bases fitting TRBD1. Trimming took 5 bases from V and 10 from J; bases not matched to a gene: 7. CDR3 length: 13 residues. Germline values: CDR1 SGHTA, CDR2 FQGNSA. CDR3 bases: TGTGCCAGCAGCATAGAACAGGGGGAAGAGCAGTTCTTC. Translating it yields CASSIEQGEEQFF.

The chain carries TRBV3-1 (or the pseudogene TRBV3-2) and TRBJ2-3; possible D gene TRBD1, 5 bases. Between the trimmed V and J ends, which lost 6 bases and 6 bases, there was a span of 19 bases. Germline CDR1 reads LGHDT; CDR2 reads YNNKEL (reference sequence). This CDR3 is built from 15 residues. CDR3 in DNA: TGTGCCAGCAGGGACCGTGGGGCCCTCTGGGATACGCAGTATTTT. Translated: CASRDRGALWDTQYF.

The chain recombines TRBV7-2 with TRBJ2-7, with TRBD2 matching 12 bases. The CDR3 covers 16 residues. With V trimmed by 5 bases and J by 1 base, 6 bases remained unmatched. Germline CDR1 is SGHTA and CDR2 is FQGNSA. The CDR3 region is CASSPQGLAGSYEQYF. The CDR3 DNA follows: TGTGCCAGCAGCCCACAAGGACTAGCGGGGTCCTACGAGCAGTACTTC.

V is TRBV13 and J is TRBJ2-7, with 7 bases that match TRBD1. The CDR3 loop spans 14 amino acids. Trimming at V came to 7 bases and at J to 3 bases, leaving 9 bases not matched to a gene. Germline V gives CDR1 PRHDT, CDR2 FYEKMQ (reference sequence). The CDR3 loop is CASTSRDRRYEQYF. The DNA for the CDR3 is TGTGCCAGCACCTCAAGGGACAGACGCTACGAGCAGTACTTC.

The chain employs TRBV7-9 and TRBJ1-1; D may be TRBD1 (5 bases). V gave up 1 base and J gave up 10 bases, with 28 bases separating them. The CDR3 is made up of 18 amino acids. The germline CDR1 and CDR2 sequences are SEHNR and FQNEAQ (reference sequence). CDR3 DNA: TGTGCCAGCAGCTTAGGTTGGGGCAGATACCAAGAGGAAAGTGGAGCTTTCTTT. Residues: CASSLGWGRYQEESGAFF.

The genes are TRBV7-9 and TRBJ1-5; 7 positions agree with TRBD1. The V gene's germline CDR1 is SEHNR and CDR2 FQNEAQ (reference sequence). CDR3 length: 15 amino acids. After removal of 4 bases from V and 2 bases from J, the junction contained 5 bases not matched to a gene. CDR3 amino acids: CASSSGTDGNQPQHF. CDR3 bases: TGTGCCAGCAGCTCCGGGACAGACGGCAATCAGCCCCAGCATTTT.

The chain uses TRBV6-5 and TRBJ1-1, with D uncertain. The CDR3 extends over 13 amino acids. The V end was cut by 2 bases, the J end by 6 bases, with 10 bases between. Germline V gives CDR1 MNHEY, CDR2 SVGAGI. The CDR3 loop reads CASSYEGWAEAFF. In DNA form, the CDR3 reads TGTGCCAGCAGTTACGAGGGATGGGCTGAAGCTTTCTTT.

The CDR3 here is CASRGGYNEQFF. The CDR3 DNA is TGTGCCAGCAGGGGGGGTTACAATGAGCAGTTCTTC. J is TRBJ2-1 and V is TRBV3-1 (or the pseudogene TRBV3-2), with D tentatively TRBD2 (6 bases). CDR3 length: 12 amino acids. From germline, CDR1 is LGHDT and CDR2 YNNKEL (reference sequence). The germline V and J ends were trimmed by 6 bases and 4 bases, with 7 bases remaining between them.

This sequence joins TRBV7-8 and TRBJ2-7; D perhaps matches TRBD1 (6 bases). CDR3 length: 16 amino acids. V shed 1 base and J shed 7 bases, with 20 bases lying between them. Germline V gene lookup returns CDR1 SGHVS and CDR2 FQNEAQ. The chain's CDR3 is CASSLDLRNRVPEQYF. As DNA, the CDR3 is TGTGCCAGCAGCTTAGACCTCCGGAACAGGGTTCCGGAGCAGTACTTC. Based on the CDR3 plus reference TRBV7-8 and TRBJ2-7, the full variable domain is GAGVSQSPRYKVAKRGQDVALRCDPISGHVSLFWYQQALGQGPEFLTYFQNEAQLDKSGLPSDRFFAERPEGSVSTLKIQRTQQEDSAVYLCASSLDLRNRVPEQYFGPGTRLTVT.

V is TRBV12-3 or TRBV12-4 and J is TRBJ1-2; D gene ambiguous. V dropped 1 base and J dropped 4 bases, with 7 bases sitting between them. The CDR3 is made up of 13 amino acids. CDR3 in DNA: TGTGCCAGCAGTTTAGAACAGAGCTATGGCTACACCTTC. Translated, it gives CASSLEQSYGYTF.

The V call is TRBV30, the J call TRBJ1-3; maybe TRBD1 (5 bases). This CDR3 comprises 13 residues. Trimming removed 5 bases at V and 0 bases at J, with 8 bases between. Germline V gene sequence: CDR1 GTSNPN, CDR2 SVGIG (reference sequence). CDR3 region: CAWSTGSGNTIYF. DNA for the CDR3: TGTGCCTGGTCTACAGGCTCTGGAAACACCATATATTTT.

The genes are TRBV19 and TRBJ1-2; D is uncertain. The germline CDR1 and CDR2 sequences are LNHDA and SQIVND (reference sequence). The CDR3 is 14 residues long. V lost 5 bases, J lost 2 bases, and 12 bases lay in between. The DNA for the CDR3 is TGTGCCAGTAGTGCGGCCTATGGGAACTATGGCTACACCTTC. This codes for CASSAAYGNYGYTF.

This rearrangement joins TRBV18 to TRBJ2-1, with D tentatively TRBD2 (5 bases). Trimming pared 0 bases from V and 7 bases from J, leaving 10 bases between. The CDR3 length is 14 residues. Germline lookup yields CDR1 KGHSH and CDR2 LQKENI. CDR3 in DNA: TGTGCCAGCTCACCACCGGCTGGGAGAAATGAGCAGTTCTTC. As protein: CASSPPAGRNEQFF.

The chain combines TRBV2 with TRBJ1-2; no definite D call. CDR3 length equals 15 residues. Germline CDR1 SNHLY, CDR2 FYNNEI. The germline V and J ends were trimmed by 6 bases and 0 bases, with 14 bases remaining between them. This chain's CDR3 is CASRPMAGANYGYTF. The CDR3 coding sequence is TGTGCCAGCAGGCCGATGGCAGGTGCTAACTATGGCTACACCTTC.

The V gene is TRBV7-2, the J gene TRBJ1-1; possible D gene TRBD1, 5 bases. This CDR3 has 14 amino acids. With 5 bases removed from V and 5 bases from J, the gap between germline ends came to 15 bases. CDR1 and CDR2 (germline): SGHTA, FQGNSA. CDR3 amino acids: CASSISGWGTEAFF. CDR3 nucleotides: TGTGCCAGCAGCATATCAGGGTGGGGAACTGAAGCTTTCTTT.

This clone was counted once. Other DNA sequences in the sample encode the same CDR3. The chain employs TRBV6-5 and TRBJ1-6, with 8 bases matching TRBD1. Trimming took 2 bases from V and 9 from J; bases not matched to a gene: 3. This CDR3 has 14 amino acids. Germline-derived CDR1 and CDR2 are MNHEY and SVGAGI. CDR3 DNA: TGTGCCAGCAGTTACGGACAGGGCGGTTCACCCCTCCACTTT. As protein: CASSYGQGGSPLHF.

The J gene is TRBJ1-1, the V gene TRBV9; tentative D call: TRBD1 (6 bases). The CDR3 sequence is 13 residues long. Trimming stripped 4 bases from V and 1 base from J, with 8 bases between. Germline V gives CDR1 SGDLS, CDR2 YYNGEE. CDR3 sequence (DNA): TGTGCCAGCAGCCAGACAGGGAACACTGAAGCTTTCTTT. This translates into CASSQTGNTEAFF.

The chain combines TRBV3-1 (or the pseudogene TRBV3-2) with TRBJ2-7; 8 nucleotides line up with TRBD1. This CDR3 is built from 15 residues. Losses at the gene ends were 1 base for V and 7 bases for J; bases not matched to a gene: 9. Germline lookup yields CDR1 LGHDT and CDR2 YNNKEL (reference sequence). This chain's CDR3 is CASSQVTGGSREQYF. CDR3 DNA sequence: TGTGCCAGCAGCCAAGTAACAGGGGGGTCGAGGGAGCAGTACTTC.

The CDR3 bases are TGCGCCAGCAGTGCCGGACTAGCGGGGCATCAAGAGACCCAGTACTTC. Amino acid sequence: CASSAGLAGHQETQYF. This chain uses TRBV10-1 with TRBJ2-5; 12 nucleotides match TRBD2. The CDR3 covers 16 residues. The germline CDR1 and CDR2 sequences are WNHNN and SYGVQD (reference sequence). Unmatched junction bases numbered 5, after V lost 4 bases and J lost 2 bases.

The chain carries TRBV7-8 and TRBJ1-4, with TRBD1 as a possible D gene (5 bases). Germline CDR1 reads SGHVS; CDR2 reads FQNEAQ. Between the trimmed V and J ends, which lost 1 base and 3 bases, there was a span of 9 bases. CDR3 length: 15 amino acids. The CDR3 nucleotides are TGTGCCAGCAGCTTAGGGGGCAGTGCTAATGAAAAACTGTTTTTT. Protein sequence: CASSLGGSANEKLFF.

This clone was seen only a few times. V is TRBV5-1 and J is TRBJ2-1; 11 bases align to TRBD2. The V gene end was trimmed by 4 bases and the J gene end by 6 bases; junction bases not matched to a gene: 9. The CDR3 length is 16 residues. Germline V gene data show CDR1 as SGHRS and CDR2 as YFSETQ. The CDR3 here is CASSILTSGGSNEQFF. In DNA form, the CDR3 reads TGCGCCAGCAGCATCTTAACTAGCGGGGGAAGCAATGAGCAGTTCTTC.

This clone was seen once. This chain connects TRBV6-5 to TRBJ1-1, with 9 bases that match TRBD1. V was pared by 6 bases and J by 11 bases, with 7 bases of the junction left unmatched. From germline, CDR1 is MNHEY and CDR2 SVGAGI. CDR3 length: 12 amino acids. CDR3 residues: CASSRDRVGAFF. In DNA, the CDR3 is TGTGCCAGCAGCCGGGACAGGGTGGGCGCTTTCTTT.